This T cell receptor beta chain appears in the sequencing data of a study of T cell responses to AZD1222 COVID-19 vaccine. Per germline, CDR1 SGHNT and CDR2 YYREEE (reference sequence). V gave up 5 bases and J gave up 5 bases; unmatched junction bases: 13. The CDR3 length is 16 residues. Produced via immunoSEQ multiplex PCR; TCRdb's table is partial and in-frame only. The sample includes about 56,000 clones, 88% of them seen just once. This material consisted of peripheral blood, taken on day 0 of AZD1222 vaccination. The chain employs TRBV5-4 and TRBJ2-7; TRBD2 matches 10 bases. This TCR was sampled from an adult in good health. The CDR3 DNA reads TGTGCCAGCAGGTTGCGGCTAGCGGGAGTTTCCGACGAGCAGTACTTC. It encodes CASRLRLAGVSDEQYF.